The entry that follows covers one TCR beta chain sequence. The sample comes from a study of blood T cell repertoires in COVID-19. Overall study: Samples taken during acute and convalescent COVID-19 were collected in the United States, Italy and Spain. T cells, B-cell-depleted T cells, or PBMCs provided the cDNA or gDNA that served as material.

This CDR3 is 15 amino acids long. Losses at the gene ends were 7 bases for V and 6 bases for J; bases not matched to a gene: 7. In germline, CDR1 is MGHRA, CDR2 YSYEKL. Recruitment covered 25 or so US areas and drew participants whose ages spanned about 18 to 90 years. Original handling: Scientists estimated how many nucleated cells there were by amplifying reference gene primers. Assay used: immunoSEQ multiplex PCR; TCRdb lists only in-frame clones, some missing. V and J calls and clone size are those listed in that table; D and trimming were worked out from the DNA. The sample yields 200,000 to 300,000 clones, 75% to 90% seen once.

The chain combines TRBV4-1 with TRBJ2-1, with 12 bases lining up with TRBD2. This receptor was taken from a woman aged 40 to 49 with acute COVID-19. Source material: PBMCs or T cells enriched from blood (not recorded which). In DNA form, the CDR3 reads TGCGCCAGCATGAGTGTGGGACTAGCGGGCAATGAGCAGTTCTTC. Its translation: CASMSVGLAGNEQFF.